The present T cell receptor (beta chain) was sequenced within a study of blood T cell repertoires in COVID-19. Whole-study context: The cDNA or gDNA used as material had been derived from T cells, B-cell-depleted T cells, or PBMCs.

Only in-frame clones appear in the TCRdb table, and some are missing; sequencing was by immunoSEQ multiplex PCR. The data hold about 71,000 clones, with approximately 90% observed a single time. The sequenced sample consisted of peripheral blood. This sequence was found in a woman aged 18-35 years with acute or convalescent COVID-19.

The CDR3 sequence: CASTGRERETQYF. In nucleotides, the CDR3 is TGTGCCAGCACAGGGCGGGAGAGGGAGACCCAGTACTTC. The rearrangement links TRBV2 to TRBJ2-5, with 7 bases matching TRBD2. The germline gives CDR1 SNHLY, CDR2 FYNNEI. V lost 7 bases, J lost 5 bases, and 7 bases stayed unmatched. This CDR3 spans 13 amino acids.